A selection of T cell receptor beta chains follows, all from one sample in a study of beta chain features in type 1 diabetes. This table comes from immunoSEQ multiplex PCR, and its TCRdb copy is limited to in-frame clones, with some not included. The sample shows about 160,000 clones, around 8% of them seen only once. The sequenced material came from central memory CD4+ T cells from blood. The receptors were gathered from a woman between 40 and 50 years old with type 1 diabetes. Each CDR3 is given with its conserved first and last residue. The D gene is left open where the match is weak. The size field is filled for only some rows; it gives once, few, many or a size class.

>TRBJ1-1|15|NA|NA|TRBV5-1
CASSLGAGPNTEAFF
TGCGCCAGCAGCTTGGGGGCAGGGCCGAACACTGAAGCTTTCTTT
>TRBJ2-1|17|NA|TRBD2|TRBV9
CASSVEQGTRPYNEQFF
TGTGCCAGCAGCGTAGAACAAGGGACTAGGCCCTACAATGAGCAGTTCTTC
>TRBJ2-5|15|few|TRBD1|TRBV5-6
CASSRKQGAWETQYF
TGTGCCAGCAGCCGGAAACAGGGGGCTTGGGAGACCCAGTACTTC
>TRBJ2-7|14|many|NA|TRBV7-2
CASSLAEGPYEQYF
TGTGCCAGCAGCTTAGCGGAGGGTCCCTACGAGCAGTACTTC
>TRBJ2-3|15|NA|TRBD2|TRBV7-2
CASSPRGGYPDTQYF
TGTGCCAGCAGCCCCCGGGGGGGATACCCAGATACGCAGTATTTT
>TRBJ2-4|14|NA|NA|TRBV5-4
CASSLGGAENIQYF
TGTGCCAGCAGCTTAGGGGGGGCGGAAAACATTCAGTACTTC
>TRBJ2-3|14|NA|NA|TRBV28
CASSPLSGTDTQYF
TGTGCCAGCAGTCCCCTGAGTGGCACAGATACGCAGTATTTT
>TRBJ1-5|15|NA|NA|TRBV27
CASSLWAGAGQPQHF
TGTGCCAGCAGTTTATGGGCAGGGGCGGGCCAGCCCCAGCATTTT
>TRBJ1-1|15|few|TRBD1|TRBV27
CASSPNRGVGTEAFF
TGTGCCAGCAGTCCAAACAGGGGAGTAGGGACTGAAGCTTTCTTT
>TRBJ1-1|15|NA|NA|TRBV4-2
CASSHDGGANTEAFF
TGTGCCAGCAGCCACGACGGGGGGGCGAACACTGAAGCTTTCTTT
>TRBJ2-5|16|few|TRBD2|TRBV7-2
CASSTQYLAGQETQYF
TGTGCCAGCAGCACTCAGTACCTAGCGGGGCAAGAGACCCAGTACTTC
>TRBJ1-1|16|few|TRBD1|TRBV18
CASSPRQGGDGTEAFF
TGTGCCAGCTCACCAAGGCAGGGGGGTGACGGCACTGAAGCTTTCTTT
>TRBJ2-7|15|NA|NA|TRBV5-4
CASSLQGALSYEQYF
TGTGCCAGCAGCCTACAAGGGGCCTTAAGCTACGAGCAGTACTTC
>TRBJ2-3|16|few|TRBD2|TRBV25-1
CASSDIAGELTDTQYF
TGTGCCAGCAGTGACATAGCGGGGGAACTCACAGATACGCAGTATTTT
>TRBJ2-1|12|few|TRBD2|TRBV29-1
CSVEFGTRFQFF
TGCAGCGTTGAATTCGGGACTAGGTTTCAGTTCTTC
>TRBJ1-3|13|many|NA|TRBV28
CASSRSSGNTIYF
TGTGCCAGCAGCCGGAGCTCTGGAAACACCATATATTTT
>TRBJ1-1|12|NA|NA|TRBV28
CASSGRGIEAFF
TGTGCCAGCAGTGGGAGGGGTATTGAAGCTTTCTTT
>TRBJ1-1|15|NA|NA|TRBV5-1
CASSLVAGGNTEAFF
TGCGCCAGCAGCTTGGTTGCCGGGGGGAACACTGAAGCTTTCTTT
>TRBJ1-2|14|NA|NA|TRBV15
CATSRDRANYGYTF
TGTGCCACCAGCAGAGACAGGGCGAACTATGGCTACACCTTC
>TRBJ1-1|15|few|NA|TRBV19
CASSGRGGTNTEAFF
TGTGCCAGTTCGGGTCGGGGGGGCACGAACACTGAAGCTTTCTTT
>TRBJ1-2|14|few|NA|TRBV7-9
CASSPGTGYRGYTF
TGTGCCAGCAGCCCCGGAACGGGGTATCGGGGCTACACCTTC
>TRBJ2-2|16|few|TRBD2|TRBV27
CASSFTLAGVTGELFF
TGTGCCAGCAGTTTCACACTAGCGGGGGTCACCGGGGAGCTGTTTTTT
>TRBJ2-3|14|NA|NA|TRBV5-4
CASSQEVATDTQYF
TGCGCCAGCAGCCAAGAGGTGGCGACAGATACGCAGTATTTT